This TCR beta chain comes out of a study of cytomegalovirus exposure and HLA in healthy donors (dated by TCRdb to about 2017). For the study in its entirety: According to an earlier analysis of a few hundred of the donors, some 170 million T cells yielded 117 million unique TCR beta sequences and approximately 300 Gb of sequence data. Using immunosequencing, the study profiled T cell repertoires from 550 to 750 subjects and related those repertoires to cytomegalovirus serostatus. Typing coverage varied by locus: about 629-630 donors for A, B, C, DRB1 and DQB1; roughly 500 for DQA1; approximately 610 for DPA1; about 450 for DPB1. Every discovery cohort repertoire had been produced on one sequencing platform. A handful of DR-DQ haplotypes were handled as single units for association and clustering because linkage in the cohort was strong. The study combined high-throughput TCR immunosequencing, statistical association of individual TCRs with disease status, and machine learning to predict cytomegalovirus infection status. The genetic ancestry cluster associated with self-reported Caucasian donors included 81% of the 300 to 400 genotyped donors. Approximately 310 gigabases of sequencing data and 91 million or so unique TCR sequences made up an early release that covered several hundred HLA-typed donors. The aim of the study was to test whether cataloging public T cell receptors could identify signatures of past pathogen exposure. A later analysis re-examined previously published TCR beta repertoires from 500 to 700 donors and added high-resolution HLA genotyping to investigate patterns of TCR occurrence. In an earlier analysis of 587 of the donors, high-throughput TCR beta sequencing was used to judge whether each TCR beta V gene segment behaved as functional or pseudogenic. Rather than drawing on any new phenotypic data, the later analysis identified candidate immune exposures from TCR beta sequences and the way those sequences occurred across donors. A later genetic analysis took genome-wide SNP genotypes for about three fifths of the roughly 700 donors and used that subset as a discovery cohort. A separate validation cohort of approximately 120 different subjects was used in addition to the roughly 700-subject first cohort. Among a few hundred genotyped donors of the cohort, an average of approximately 240,000 unique TCR beta nucleotide sequences were sequenced per donor, roughly 20% of them non-productive. HLA typing covered class I and class II loci at four-digit resolution. Donor age, sex, ethnicity and CMV serostatus were compiled alongside the repertoire data. Summary of the overall study and its limitations: A further reported finding was that TCR beta sequences accurately predicted the HLA-A and HLA-B alleles for most subjects in the first cohort. According to the authors, the approach could potentially be generalized to other disease states and immunological phenotypes. According to a later analysis, TCR association rates differed among HLA loci, with DRB1 alleles showing the most associated TCRs and HLA-C alleles showing the fewest. Broadly in line with IMGT annotations, most TCR beta V segments showed up in productive rearrangements about 87% or about 30% of the time in an earlier analysis of under 700 of the donors. Strong co-occurrence of HLA alleles, especially DR and DQ, made assigning TCR associations to individual alleles difficult. Some IMGT-functional V segments, including TRBV6-2 and TRBV6-3, could not be distinguished by the 87-base-pair reads and were therefore excluded. In vitro tests confirmed that three of the cytomegalovirus-associated TCR beta chains recognize cytomegalovirus antigens. A later analysis reported that several top co-occurrence clusters appeared linked to parvovirus B19, influenza, CMV and Epstein-Barr virus. The study listed around 160 TCR beta chains as associated with cytomegalovirus. According to a later genetic analysis, donors in an Asian-associated ancestry cluster had fewer N-insertions in productive TCRs than the roughly 700-donor mean. Because HLA typing was missing for some donors at each locus, association tests included only the typed subset. The sequencing pipeline was judged likely to have produced a cluster of highly shared sequence variants as a technical artifact. For the cohort, immune exposure information was limited to CMV serostatus. In a later analysis, HLA-associated TCR beta chains were found to be more clonally expanded and to have lower generation probabilities than equally common non-associated chains. Cytomegalovirus status was reported to be diagnosed by the classifier with high specificity and sensitivity in both the original and validation cohorts. According to a later analysis, most CMV-associated TCR beta chains appeared to be HLA-restricted, and the HLA associations seemed to be driven largely by CMV exposure. Because counts were too low, roughly 16 rarely observed V segments, including chromosome 9 orphons, were excluded from the earlier analysis of several hundred of the donors. While some public TCRs were present in many individuals, most TCR sequences turned up only very rarely across donors. V-gene and J-gene trimming of TCR beta chains was associated with a missense DCLRE1C variant in a later genetic analysis, and the association was replicated in an independent cohort. A later analysis associated 15,000 to 20,000 TCR beta sequences with specific HLA alleles at a false discovery rate of 0.05. Correlated functional status among segregating V segments might be attributable to linkage disequilibrium, but an unknown experimental factor could not be ruled out. Roughly uniform sequencing depth across donors was assumed in presence/absence analyses, although this assumption may not hold. Only TCR beta chains were sequenced in this cohort, and the absence of alpha or paired-chain data limited detectable features.

Library preparation employed the immunoSEQ multiplex PCR assay. For the multiplex PCR, a mixture combining 60 forward primers for TCR Vbeta segments and 13 reverse primers for TCR Jbeta segments was used. Amplification of the CDR3 region of rearranged TCR beta genes was performed with a multiplex PCR assay on genomic DNA. The Illumina HiSeq System was used to sequence the amplified TCR beta libraries as 87-base-pair reads. The source study handled its data this way. A later analysis tallied roughly 80 million unique TCR beta chains across the 700 or so repertoires, and some 10 million of those chains were shared by two or more donors. Raw reads were error-corrected and collapsed into unique sequences by a nearest-neighbor algorithm in which closely related sequences were merged to remove PCR and sequencing errors. V, D and J gene segments were assigned by aligning CDR3 sequences to IMGT reference sequences. For a sequence to be retained, a match of at least six nucleotides was required to both a V gene segment and a J gene segment. Rearrangements were called productive when the CDR3 lacked stop codons and stayed in frame with V and J; all others were non-productive. Following IMGT convention, CDR3 was defined as the stretch from the second conserved V-encoded cysteine up to the conserved J-encoded phenylalanine. Sequences without an unambiguous match to a single V gene segment were excluded from the earlier analysis of over 500 of the donors. In an earlier analysis of approximately 590 of the donors, V segments were called functional above 56.7% productive rearrangements and were called segregating when the between-donor standard deviation exceeded 5%. A statistical classification framework was developed to diagnose cytomegalovirus status using the catalog of TCR beta chain sequences. V and J gene assignment, in a later analysis, came from comparing TCR nucleotide sequences with IMGT/GENE-DB human TR gene sequences. A later analysis assigned CDR3 sequences and most-parsimonious VDJ recombination scenarios with the TCRdist pipeline. In a later analysis, each TCR beta chain was defined by its CDR3 amino acid sequence together with its V-gene family, and reads without a unique V-gene family were excluded. To address suspected cross-contamination and a sequencing artifact, a later analysis removed approximately 600 highly shared, low-generation-probability nucleotide sequences. In a later analysis, a clonal expansion index for each public chain was calculated from normalized within-repertoire ranks of inferred template counts. In a later analysis, generation probabilities were computed using a VDJ recombination model fitted to out-of-frame rearrangements, and the results were checked against IGoR. A later analysis scored TCR-TCR, TCR-HLA and TCR-CMV co-occurrence with hypergeometric tests, applying a repertoire-size bias correction to TCR pairs. False discovery rates were estimated in a later analysis by permuting HLA or CMV assignments 20 times. In a later analysis, co-occurring TCRs were grouped using DBSCAN, and TCRdist sequence similarity was added for clustering within HLA-allele-positive subsets. Repertoires with fewer than 30,000 or more than 120,000 public chains, plus five repertoires with anomalous nucleotide sharing, were excluded from co-occurrence clustering. TCRdb retrieved this table from immuneACCESS and kept in-frame rearrangements only. Not all clones are present; in checked studies, unresolved V genes account for under half, and no reason is known for the remainder. The DNA was the basis for D and trimming; V, J and clone size are from that table. In this sample the table shows some 90,000 clones, 76% of which occur a single time. The leading ten clones occupy roughly 5.4% of the sample.

As regards this clone: No cognate antigen has been identified for it. Base-call qualities are not available, and no considerably larger clone is one nucleotide away.

The cohort consisted of approximately 690 healthy bone marrow donors. All cohort members were sampled while nominally healthy, although unrecorded immune exposures were likely present. The donor was CMV seropositive and was included in the group of 300 or so seropositive cohort members. Every donor gave a peripheral blood sample, and the peripheral blood mononuclear cells from that sample were used for TCR beta sequencing. Genomic DNA extraction from the blood cell samples was performed with the Qiagen DNeasy Blood Extraction Kit. Trimming at the junction amounts to 3 bases on V and 4 bases on J, and the germline ends lie 6 bases apart. Including the terminal cysteine and phenylalanine, the CDR3 comprises 11 residues. Of the read, only the CDR3 DNA is kept; its 33 bases are in frame from base 1. CDR1 DFQATT and CDR2 SNEGSKA were looked up in the germline V gene (reference sequence).

The sequence is built from TRBV20-1 and TRBJ1-2; the D gene is unclear. Sequenced input: PBMCs. The source is a man younger than 40 in good health and CMV-seropositive. In nucleotide form, the sequence is TGCAGTGCTAGCCTTCGCTATGGCTACACCTTC. This codes for CSASLRYGYTF.